These 28 T cell receptor beta chains share one sample of origin, sequenced in a study of T cells in women clearing cervical HPV infection. Sequencing used immunoSEQ multiplex PCR; TCRdb keeps in-frame clones, though not all of them. The specimen's table records around 19,000 clones. The sample consisted of blood buffy coat. The receptors were gathered from a woman aged 18-70 years with a cervical HPV16 infection that either progressed to CIN3+ or cleared (not recorded which).

By frequency, this clone registers medium-sized. The CDR3 goes on 3 residues after the read ends, and that part is filled in from the germline J gene. This sequence joins TRBV19 and TRBJ2-5; 14 positions agree with TRBD2. Germline V lookup: CDR1 LNHDA, CDR2 SQIVND (reference sequence). This CDR3 has 16 amino acids. The ends lost 5 bases at V and 2 bases at J; junction bases unmatched: 4. The covered CDR3 bases are TGTGCCAGTAGTGGACTAGCGGGAGGAGTACAAGAGACC. This translates into CASSGLAGGVQET. The complete CDR3 protein is CASSGLAGGVQETQYF.

Of note for this clone: The read ends 3 residues before the CDR3 terminus; that terminus is restored from the germline J gene. This chain uses TRBV19 with TRBJ1-1; 8 nucleotides line up with TRBD1. With 1 base clipped from V and 7 bases from J, the junction kept 2 bases outside the gene matches. Germline V gene lookup returns CDR1 LNHDA and CDR2 SQIVND (reference sequence). This CDR3 spans 13 amino acids. The CDR3 here is CASSIGTGNEAFF. The CDR3 DNA, read in part, is TGTGCCAGTAGTATAGGGACAGGGAATGAA.

As to this clone: The CDR3 end is not reached by the read, which stops 3 residues before it; the germline J gene fills it in. The chain is built from TRBV10-3 and TRBJ1-4; weak D call: TRBD1 (6 bases). V was cut by 3 bases and J by 5 bases, with 10 bases left in between. This CDR3 contains 14 residues. Germline CDR1 ENHRY, CDR2 SYGVKD. The CDR3 reads CAISDPQGNEKLFF. The DNA read from the CDR3 is TGTGCCATCAGTGACCCTCAGGGGAATGAAAAA.

Points on this clone: The read gets to within 3 residues of the CDR3 end, and the germline J gene fills in the rest. This rearrangement joins TRBV5-3 to TRBJ2-5; 7 bases align to TRBD1. TRBV5-3 has ORF status, its function being uncertain. There are 16 residues in the CDR3. The V segment lost 4 bases and the J segment 4 bases; nucleotides outside the gene matches: 13. Partial CDR3 DNA: TGTGCCAGAAGCGGGAATTGCACAGGGGTTAGAGAGACC. Translating it yields CARSGNCTGVRET. The whole CDR3 region reads CARSGNCTGVRETQYF.

As to this clone: From the germline J gene comes the end of the CDR3, since the read stops 3 residues before it. The rearrangement uses TRBV19 and TRBJ2-2; tentative D call: TRBD1 (6 bases). The CDR3 sequence is 15 residues long. Germline-derived CDR1 and CDR2 are LNHDA and SQIVND (reference sequence). The DNA read from the CDR3 is TGTGCCAGTAGTGGACAACAGGGAACTAATGAAAAG. It specifies CASSGQQGTNEK. The full-length CDR3 reads as CASSGQQGTNEKLFF.

Of note for this clone: The sequence runs out 3 residues before the end of the CDR3; the remainder is reconstructed from the germline J gene. The chain uses TRBV27 and TRBJ2-7; TRBD2 agrees at 8 bases. The length of the CDR3 is 13 residues. Per the germline V gene, CDR1 is MNHEY and CDR2 is SMNVEV (reference sequence). The ends lost 8 bases at V and 3 bases at J; junction bases unmatched: 6. CDR3 DNA (partial): TGTGCCAGCGGAATCACTAGCGGCTACGAG. It encodes CASGITSGYE. The entire CDR3 protein is CASGITSGYEQYF.

Points on this clone: With the read ending 3 residues before the CDR3 end, the germline J gene is used to fill in that end. The chain links TRBV19 to TRBJ2-2, with D maybe TRBD1 (6 bases). Per the germline V gene, CDR1 is LNHDA and CDR2 is SQIVND (reference sequence). Trimming pared 6 bases from V and 0 bases from J, leaving 11 bases between. This CDR3 is 15 amino acids long. The part of the CDR3 DNA that was read is TGTGCCAGTAGGGGGGACACTCCGAACACCGGGGAG. Its protein is CASRGDTPNTGE. The full-length CDR3 reads as CASRGDTPNTGELFF.

Notes on this clone: The CDR3 end is not reached by the read, which stops 3 residues before it; the germline J gene fills it in. J is TRBJ2-2 and V is TRBV7-3; 7 bases fit TRBD2. Germline lookup yields CDR1 SGHTA and CDR2 FQGTGA. The length of the CDR3 is 14 residues. After removal of 5 bases from V and 7 bases from J, the junction contained 7 bases not matched to a gene. The part of the CDR3 DNA that was read is TGTGCCAGCAGCACGGGACTACTGGGCGGGGAG. This encodes CASSTGLLGGE. Given in full, the CDR3 is CASSTGLLGGELFF.

A remark on this clone: The CDR3 extends 3 residues past the end of the read, so its final part is completed from the germline J gene. The chain links TRBV11-3 to TRBJ2-2, with 8 bases matching TRBD1. The CDR3 sequence is 14 residues long. CDR1 SGHNT and CDR2 YENEEA come from the germline V gene. The V segment lost 5 bases and the J segment 6 bases; nucleotides outside the gene matches: 5. CDR3 DNA (partial): TGTGCCAGCAGCGAGACAGGGGTCCCCGGGGAG. It codes for CASSETGVPGE. The entire CDR3 is CASSETGVPGELFF.

In regard to this clone: The CDR3 goes on 3 residues after the read ends, and that part is filled in from the germline J gene. The chain joins TRBV5-4 to TRBJ2-7; no definite D call. V was pared by 6 bases and J by 0 bases, with 16 bases between. CDR1 SGHNT and CDR2 YYREEE come from the germline V gene (reference sequence). The CDR3 consists of 15 residues. CDR3 region: CASTPGGETSYEQYF. CDR3 DNA, as far as it was read: TGTGCCAGCACCCCCGGCGGCGAAACCTCCTACGAG.

With regard to this clone: The sequenced fragment ends 3 residues before the CDR3 boundary, so the rest is inferred from the germline J gene. This chain joins TRBV28 and TRBJ1-5; D is uncertain. V dropped 4 bases and J dropped 7 bases, with 17 bases sitting between them. This CDR3 spans 15 amino acids. Germline V gene sequence: CDR1 MDHEN, CDR2 SYDVKM. The CDR3 DNA, read in part, is TGTGCCAGCAGTTCATATACGGGTCTTTTGCAGCCC. This encodes CASSSYTGLLQP. The whole CDR3 sequence is CASSSYTGLLQPQHF. The variable domain in full, completed from reference TRBV28 and TRBJ1-5, reads DVKVTQSSRYLVKRTGEKVFLECVQDMDHENMFWYRQDPGLGLRLIYFSYDVKMKEKGDIPEGYSVSREKKERFSLILESASTNQTSMYLCASSSYTGLLQPQHFGDGTRLSIL.

To note about this clone: Coverage ceases 3 residues before the CDR3 finishes, and the germline J gene fills in the end. V usage is TRBV19 and J usage is TRBJ1-2, with D possibly TRBD1 on 6 matching bases. The CDR3 has 15 amino acids. Germline CDR1 and CDR2: LNHDA and SQIVND (reference sequence). The part of the CDR3 DNA that was read is TGTGCCAGTAGTATAGGCGGCAGGGGCTCCTACGAC. It encodes CASSIGGRGSYD. Given in full, the CDR3 is CASSIGGRGSYDYTF.

Comment on this clone: The missing CDR3 end, 3 residues past where the read stops, is filled in from the germline J gene. This sequence joins TRBV7-9 and TRBJ1-1; D ambiguous. The CDR3 is 11 amino acids. V was pared by 5 bases and J by 2 bases, with 3 bases between. CDR1 SEHNR and CDR2 FQNEAQ come from the germline V gene (reference sequence). CDR3 bases read: TGTGCCAGCAGCCTAAACACTGAA. Translation gives CASSLNTE. In full, the CDR3 is CASSLNTEAFF.

Regarding this clone: The CDR3 end lies 3 residues beyond the end of the read and is filled in from the germline J gene. The chain employs TRBV7-9 and TRBJ2-3, with D possibly TRBD1 on 6 matching bases. Germline CDR1 is SEHNR and CDR2 is FQNEAQ (reference sequence). CDR3 length: 15 residues. Incomplete CDR3 DNA: TGTGCCAGCAGCTTAGAACAGGGTTTGGGAGAGACG. Its protein is CASSLEQGLGET. The whole CDR3 reads CASSLEQGLGETQYF.

Points on this clone: The read ends 3 residues before the CDR3 terminus; that terminus is restored from the germline J gene. The chain carries TRBV19 and TRBJ1-2, with D hard to call. Germline V gene lookup returns CDR1 LNHDA and CDR2 SQIVND (reference sequence). The CDR3 contains 15 residues. The sequenced part of the CDR3 DNA is TGTGCCAGTTTTCCCGGCGGGTCCTCCTACAATGAC. Amino acid sequence: CASFPGGSSYND. The full CDR3 is CASFPGGSSYNDYTF.

The chain's CDR3 is CASSIEGLAGAGTDTQYF. The sequenced part of the CDR3 DNA is TGTGCCAGTAGTATTGAGGGACTAGCGGGGGCCGGCACAGATACG. The chain links TRBV19 to TRBJ2-3, with 14 bases fitting TRBD2. The read stops 3 residues short of the end of the CDR3; the missing end is completed from the germline J gene. The CDR3 runs 18 residues. CDR1 is LNHDA, CDR2 SQIVND, per germline (reference sequence). The ends lost 3 bases at V and 1 base at J; junction bases unmatched: 6.

To note about this clone: The read is 3 residues too short to cover the CDR3 end, so that end is filled in from the germline J gene. The V gene is TRBV20-1, the J gene TRBJ2-1; weak D call: TRBD2 (5 bases). The CDR3 length is 16 residues. The germline V gene has CDR1 DFQATT and CDR2 SNEGSKA (reference sequence). V was cut by 2 bases and J by 8 bases, with 22 bases left in between. Here the CDR3 reads CSARWAGLRMIDEQFF. Incomplete CDR3 DNA: TGCAGTGCTAGATGGGCGGGCCTCCGGATGATCGATGAG.

Remarks on this clone: Read sequence stops 3 residues before the CDR3 end, and the germline J gene provides the missing end. The V call is TRBV5-4, the J call TRBJ2-1, with 8 bases identical to TRBD1. V lost 2 bases and J lost 6; bases outside the gene matches: 1. This CDR3 is 13 amino acids long. The V gene's germline CDR1 is SGHNT and CDR2 YYREEE (reference sequence). CDR3 sequence reads: CASSLGQGNEQFF. Partial CDR3 DNA: TGTGCCAGCAGCTTAGGACAGGGCAATGAG.

CDR3 DNA (partial): TGTGCCAGCAGCCCACAGGGGTGGGTGGGAGAGACC. Amino acids: CASSPQGWVGET. The whole CDR3 is CASSPQGWVGETQYF. This sequence joins TRBV7-4 and TRBJ2-5, with 7 bases aligning to TRBD1. From the germline J gene comes the end of the CDR3, since the read stops 3 residues before it. Per the germline V gene, CDR1 is SGHVT and CDR2 is SQSDAQ. V shed 5 bases and J 4 bases; nucleotides not matched to a gene: 10. The CDR3 is 15 amino acids.

On this clone itself: The CDR3 goes on 3 residues after the read ends, and that part is filled in from the germline J gene. The chain is built from TRBV24-1 and TRBJ2-2; no definite D call. Trimming stripped 1 base from V and 7 bases from J, with 6 bases between. Germline lookup yields CDR1 KGHDR and CDR2 SFDVKD. The CDR3 runs 13 residues. The DNA read from the CDR3 is TGTGCCACCAGTGATTTATCCCACGGGGAG. Protein product: CATSDLSHGE. The entire CDR3 is CATSDLSHGELFF.

This clone is medium-sized (0.01 to 0.1%) by frequency. From the germline J gene comes the end of the CDR3, since the read stops 3 residues before it. This sequence joins TRBV7-2 and TRBJ1-5; D gene uncertain. The V and J ends lost 5 bases and 4 bases respectively, with 9 bases between them. This CDR3 is built from 13 residues. Germline values: CDR1 SGHTA, CDR2 FQGNSA. CDR3 region: CASSHRWNQPQHF. CDR3 bases read: TGTGCCAGCAGCCATAGATGGAATCAGCCC.

Notes on this clone: The CDR3 end falls 3 residues outside the read, so it is completed with the germline J gene. The chain uses TRBV27 and TRBJ2-7; D possibly corresponds to TRBD2 (5 bases). The V and J ends lost 3 bases and 2 bases respectively, with 11 bases between them. The CDR3 is 14 amino acids. Germline V gene data show CDR1 as MNHEY and CDR2 as SMNVEV (reference sequence). The CDR3 reads CASSFGRVAYEQYF. CDR3 DNA (partial): TGTGCCAGCAGTTTCGGGCGGGTGGCCTACGAG.

Note on this clone: Sequencing ends 3 residues short of the CDR3 end; the germline J gene provides the rest. V usage is TRBV28 and J usage is TRBJ2-3, with D possibly TRBD1 on 5 matching bases. The germline gives CDR1 MDHEN, CDR2 SYDVKM. CDR3 length: 12 amino acids. V was trimmed by 8 bases and J by 0 bases, leaving 6 bases between them. The CDR3 spells CASGASTDTQYF. CDR3 DNA (partial): TGTGCCAGCGGGGCTAGCACAGATACG.

As for this clone: Coverage ceases 3 residues before the CDR3 finishes, and the germline J gene fills in the end. J is TRBJ1-1 and V is TRBV7-2; no definite D call. The germline V gene has CDR1 SGHTA and CDR2 FQGNSA. CDR3 length: 14 amino acids. The germline V and J ends were trimmed by 3 bases and 4 bases, with 12 bases remaining between them. This CDR3 is CASSFLTPTTEAFF. CDR3 bases read: TGTGCCAGCAGCTTCCTGACACCGACCACTGAA.

For this clone: The read halts 3 residues ahead of the CDR3 end, with the missing end drawn from the germline J gene. V and J are TRBV7-7 and TRBJ2-5, with D unresolved. This CDR3 contains 13 residues. The V end lost 5 bases, the J end lost 4 bases, and 11 bases lay between the germline ends. Germline assignment: CDR1 SSHAT and CDR2 FNYEAQ (reference sequence). CDR3 DNA (partial): TGTGCCAGCAGCCCAACCAACACAGAGACC. Its protein product is CASSPTNTET. The full CDR3 is CASSPTNTETQYF.

Comment on this clone: The observed sequence ends 3 residues before the CDR3 terminus, with the missing tail filled in from the germline J gene. The V and J genes are TRBV20-1 and TRBJ2-1, with 7 positions matching TRBD2. Germline lookup yields CDR1 DFQATT and CDR2 SNEGSKA (reference sequence). This CDR3 is built from 14 residues. J gave up 2 bases and V 7 bases, and 8 bases lay outside the gene matches. The CDR3: CSGETSLTYNEQFF. The part of the CDR3 DNA that was read is TGCAGTGGTGAGACTAGCTTAACCTACAATGAG.

Partial CDR3 DNA: TGTGCCAGCAGTGAACTAGCGGGCTCCTACAATGAC. Protein product: CASSELAGSYND. The entire CDR3 sequence reads CASSELAGSYNDYTF. This chain connects TRBV6-1 to TRBJ1-2; D not resolved. The observed sequence ends 3 residues before the CDR3 terminus, with the missing tail filled in from the germline J gene. The CDR3 sequence is 15 residues long. Germline loops: CDR1 MNHNS, CDR2 SASEGT.

Regarding this clone: The CDR3 extends 3 residues past the end of the read, so its final part is completed from the germline J gene. The gene calls are TRBV19 and TRBJ1-2, with 7 bases fitting TRBD1. V lost 7 bases and J lost 6; bases outside the gene matches: 20. This CDR3 comprises 17 residues. In germline, CDR1 is LNHDA, CDR2 SQIVND (reference sequence). The CDR3 reads CASITTGKWGMMDGYTF. Partial CDR3 DNA: TGTGCCAGTATCACGACAGGGAAGTGGGGGATGATGGATGGC.